The 19 T cell receptor beta chains listed next were all sequenced from one sample in a study of tumor and adjacent non-tumor tissue in lung cancer. This sample's RNA came from whole unsorted tissue. A modified ARM-PCR protocol with three rounds of nested PCR amplified TCRbeta. TCRdb recomputed calls from the multiplex PCR reads with MiXCR, one row per CDR3 protein. The sample comprises 100,000 to 120,000 distinct CDR3 sequences, 84% of which are singletons, and about 23% rests with the top ten. Sequencing input: lung tumor tissue. The source is a man in his sixties or seventies with non-small cell lung cancer.

Turning to this clonotype: No conserved phenylalanine or tryptophan is present at the end of the CDR3, so a read error is the likely explanation. The chain combines TRBV4-1 with TRBJ2-5, with TRBD1 matching 7 bases. V shed 3 bases, J shed 5 bases, and the junction held 9 bases outside the gene matches. This CDR3 spans 15 amino acids. CDR1 and CDR2 from the germline V gene are MGHRA and YSYEKL. The CDR3 reads CASSHDGQAMETQYI. CDR3 sequence (DNA): TGCGCCAGCAGCCACGATGGACAGGCGATGGAGACCCAGTACATC.

As to this clonotype: The final CDR3 position lacks the conserved phenylalanine or tryptophan, pointing to a likely read error. Because the CDR3's place on the DNA is in doubt, the DNA is left out and the CDR3 is given as listed by TCRdb. The chain is built from TRBV6-4 and TRBJ1-2. The CDR3 has 14 residues if both end residues are counted. Germline CDR1 MRHNA, CDR2 SNTAGT. The CDR3 loop is CASSDTTGTGFLTL.

This clonotype was counted ten times or more. J is TRBJ2-1 and V is TRBV20-1, with 9 bases fitting TRBD1. CDR1 is DFQATT and CDR2 is SNEGSKA in the germline V gene (reference sequence). V gave up 3 bases and J gave up 6 bases; unmatched junction bases: 6. CDR3 length equals 14 residues. This CDR3 reads CSARTGTGFNEQFF. The CDR3 bases are TGCAGTGCTAGGACCGGGACAGGGTTCAATGAGCAGTTCTTC.

Comments on this clonotype: At one end, the junction sequence differs from germline, possibly due to a read error. V is TRBV7-9 and J is TRBJ1-2; D uncertain. CDR1 SEHNR and CDR2 FQNEAQ come from the germline V gene (reference sequence). This CDR3 comprises 14 residues. This CDR3 is CASTPSGSNYDYTF. Here the CDR3 DNA reads TGTGCCAGCACTCCGTCGGGGAGTAACTATGACTACACCTTC.

Concerning this clonotype itself: The junction departs from the called germline gene at one end, perhaps through a read error. This chain links TRBV11-2 with TRBJ1-2, with D possibly being TRBD1 (5 bases). This CDR3 contains 12 residues. Per germline, CDR1 SGHAT and CDR2 FQNNGV. The CDR3 nucleotides read TGTTCCAGCAGCTTAGTGGGGGGAGGTTACACCTTC. Amino acids: CSSSLVGGGYTF.

This clonotype turned up a few times. Compared with germline, one end of the junction differs, possibly owing to a read error. The chain carries TRBV11-3 and TRBJ2-3; TRBD2 is a possible D gene (5 bases). Germline V lookup: CDR1 SGHNT, CDR2 YENEEA. The CDR3 loop spans 15 amino acids. The CDR3 nucleotides read TGTGCCAGCACTCGTCGGGAAGTAAGCGCAGATACACAGTATTTT. It codes for CASTRREVSADTQYF. Full variable domain (rest looked up from reference TRBV11-3 and TRBJ2-3): EAGVVQSPRYKIIEKKQPVAFWCNPISGHNTLYWYLQNLGQGPELLIRYENEEAVDDSQLPKDRFSAERLKGVDSTLKIQPAELGDSAVYLCASTRREVSADTQYFGPGTRLTVL.

Only a few counts were recorded for this clonotype. A junction end diverges from the germline sequence, so it may reflect a read error. The rearrangement links TRBV30 to TRBJ1-1; a weak D match, TRBD1 (6 bases). Germline V gene lookup returns CDR1 GTSNPN and CDR2 SVGIG (reference sequence). The CDR3 has 12 amino acids. The CDR3 sequence: CAWRPRGTEALF. The CDR3 bases are TGTGCCTGGAGGCCCAGGGGCACTGAAGCTTTGTTT.

V and J are TRBV18 and TRBJ2-7, with D unresolved. The CDR3 runs to 14 residues. V was cut by 4 bases and J by 4 bases, with 14 bases left in between. Germline CDR1 and CDR2: KGHSH and LQKENI. CDR3 DNA: TGTGCCAGCTCACAACTCCACGGCTCATACGAGCAGTACTTC. Amino acid sequence: CASSQLHGSYEQYF.

This rearrangement joins TRBV13 to TRBJ2-7; D could derive from TRBD1 or TRBD2 (5 bases each). The V and J ends lost 4 bases and 12 bases respectively, with 19 bases between them. The CDR3 spans 13 residues. The germline gives CDR1 PRHDT, CDR2 FYEKMQ (reference sequence). The CDR3 is CASSSTMGDGLYF. The DNA of the CDR3 is TGTGCCAGCAGCTCAACCATGGGGGACGGGCTGTACTTC.

This clonotype showed up just a few times. One end of the junction is discordant with germline, which a read error may explain. V is TRBV7-8 and J is TRBJ2-5; 7 nucleotides match TRBD2. Germline V gene lookup returns CDR1 SGHVS and CDR2 FQNEAQ. The CDR3 consists of 17 residues. CDR3 protein: CASSLASRGTGGETQYF. CDR3 DNA sequence: TGTGCCAGCAGCTTAGCGTCGAGGGGAACTGGGGGGGAGACCCAATACTTC.

Comment on this clonotype: The junction does not match germline at one end; this may be a read error. The chain combines TRBV5-1 with TRBJ2-1; D is undetermined. This CDR3 has 13 residues. The germline CDR1 and CDR2 sequences are SGHRS and YFSETQ. The CDR3, as DNA: TGCACCAGCAGCTTGGTAGTTGACAATGAGCAATTCTTC. Translated: CTSSLVVDNEQFF.

On this clonotype: The limits of the CDR3 on the DNA are not certain, so only TCRdb's listed CDR3 is given. CDR3 residues: CDSSLYRCGYTF. The chain employs TRBV11-1 and TRBJ1-2. The V gene's germline CDR1 is SGHAT and CDR2 FQDESV (reference sequence). Termini included, the CDR3 measures 12 amino acids.

This rearrangement joins TRBV7-9 to TRBJ1-1; tentative D call: TRBD1 (6 bases). The CDR3 length is 11 residues. Germline values: CDR1 SEHNR, CDR2 FQNEAQ (reference sequence). V was pared by 5 bases and J by 7 bases, with 8 bases between. Written as DNA, the CDR3 is TGTGCCAGCAGCATGGACAGTGAAGCTTTCTTT. This translates into CASSMDSEAFF.

Regarding this clonotype: Sequence at one end of the junction differs from germline and may be a read error. The chain has TRBV10-3 and TRBJ2-7; TRBD2 agrees at 12 bases. CDR3 length: 16 residues. Germline V gene sequence: CDR1 ENHRY, CDR2 SYGVKD. The CDR3 loop reads CVITNMRLAGVNEQYF. In DNA form, the CDR3 reads TGTGTCATCACCAACATGAGACTAGCGGGAGTCAACGAGCAGTACTTC.

As concerns this clonotype: The conserved phenylalanine or tryptophan normally closing the CDR3 is absent here, so this likely arose from a read error. This sequence joins TRBV28 and TRBJ1-5; 10 nucleotides agree with TRBD1. This CDR3 is 16 amino acids long. The V segment lost 6 bases and the J segment 7 bases; nucleotides outside the gene matches: 12. The germline CDR1 and CDR2 sequences are MDHEN and SYDVKM. CDR3 region: CASSLGTGVGGQPQHV. The CDR3, as DNA: TGTGCCAGCAGCTTAGGGACAGGGGTCGGGGGGCAGCCCCAGCATGTT.

V gene TRBV5-4 combines with J gene TRBJ2-1; no firm D call. The germline gives CDR1 SGHNT, CDR2 YYREEE (reference sequence). The CDR3 is 15 amino acids. Trimming shortened V by 8 bases and J by 6 bases, and 21 bases separated the two germline ends. CDR3 coding DNA: TGTGCCAGTAGATTCTCATCCCAGATGAGCAATGAGCAGTTCTTC. Translating it yields CASRFSSQMSNEQFF.

The chain carries TRBV5-4 and TRBJ2-1; TRBD1 is a possible D gene (6 bases). CDR1 and CDR2 (germline): SGHNT, YYREEE (reference sequence). V lost 2 bases, J lost 16 bases, and 25 bases lay in between. The length of the CDR3 is 15 residues. CDR3 loop: CASSFGGRVENEYFF. DNA of the CDR3: TGTGCCAGCAGCTTTGGGGGCAGGGTGGAGAATGAGTACTTCTTC. Filled out from reference TRBV5-4 and TRBJ2-1, the complete variable domain reads ETGVTQSPTHLIKTRGQQVTLRCSSQSGHNTVSWYQQALGQGPQFIFQYYREEENGRGNFPPRFSGLQFPNYSSELNVNALELDDSALYLCASSFGGRVENEYFFGPGTRLTVL.

V usage is TRBV12-3 or TRBV12-4 and J usage is TRBJ2-7; 7 bases map to TRBD2. V was pared by 2 bases and J by 7 bases, with 14 bases of the junction left unmatched. The CDR3 extends over 16 amino acids. CDR3 loop: CASSLYWGGLYYEQYF. DNA for the CDR3: TGTGCCAGCAGTTTATATTGGGGGGGACTGTACTATGAGCAGTACTTC.

Comment on this clonotype: This may stem from a read error, because a much larger clone lies one nucleotide away. The J gene is TRBJ2-5, the V gene TRBV20-1; 7 bases fit TRBD1. From germline, CDR1 is DFQATT and CDR2 SNEGSKA (reference sequence). CDR3 length: 15 amino acids. CDR3 amino acids: CSAYRRYRGRETQNF. CDR3 nucleotides: TGCAGTGCTTACCGAAGGTACAGGGGAAGAGAGACCCAGAACTTC.